This T cell receptor (beta chain) stems from a study of beta chain features in type 1 diabetes. Study-wide findings and caveats: A moderate, significant TCRB CDR3 shortening appeared in type 1 diabetes across four CD4+ subsets. Whatever favoring of shorter templates PCR might show would apply equally to patients and controls.

Blood was collected once per donor into heparin, averaging about 110 mL. Expressed TCRB transcripts were sequenced, since all the RNA that had been isolated was reverse transcribed. Deep immunoSEQ sequencing covered naive, central memory and regulatory T cell samples. The assay was immunoSEQ multiplex PCR, and TCRdb's table has in-frame clones only and misses some. Counted here are 120,000 or so clones, 17% occurring once; the ten biggest clones make up roughly 2.6%. This clone was found a few times. What it binds is not known. This CDR3 is also generated by other DNA sequences in the sample. Input material: central memory CD4+ T cells from blood. This receptor was obtained from a man younger than 35 with type 1 diabetes.

CDR3 bases: TGTGCCAGCAGTTCCGGTACCACAGATACGCAGTATTTT. Amino acids: CASSSGTTDTQYF. The rearrangement links TRBV7-2 to TRBJ2-3; D gene uncertain. Trimming removed 6 bases from V and 2 bases from J, with 9 bases in between. Germline V gene lookup returns CDR1 SGHTA and CDR2 FQGNSA. This CDR3 has 13 amino acids.